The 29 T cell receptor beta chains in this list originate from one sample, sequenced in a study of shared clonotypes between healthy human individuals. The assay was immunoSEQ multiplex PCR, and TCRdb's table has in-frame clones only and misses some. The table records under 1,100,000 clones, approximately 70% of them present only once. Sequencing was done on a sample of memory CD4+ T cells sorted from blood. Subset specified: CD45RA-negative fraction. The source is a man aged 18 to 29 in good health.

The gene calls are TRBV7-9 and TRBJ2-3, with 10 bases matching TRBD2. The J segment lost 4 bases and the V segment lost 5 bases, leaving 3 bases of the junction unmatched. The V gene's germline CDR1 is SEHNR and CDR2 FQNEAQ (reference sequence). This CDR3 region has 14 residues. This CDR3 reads CASSQGLASDTQYF. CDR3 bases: TGTGCCAGCAGCCAGGGACTAGCGTCAGATACGCAGTATTTT. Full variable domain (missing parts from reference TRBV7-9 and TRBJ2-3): DTGVSQNPRHKITKRGQNVTFRCDPISEHNRLYWYRQTLGQGPEFLTYFQNEAQLEKSRLLSDRFSAERPKGSFSTLEIQRTEQGDSAMYLCASSQGLASDTQYFGPGTRLTVL.

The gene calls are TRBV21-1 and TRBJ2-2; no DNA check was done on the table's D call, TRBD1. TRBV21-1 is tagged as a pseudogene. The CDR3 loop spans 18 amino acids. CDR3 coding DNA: TGTGCCAGCAGCCGCTGGGGCAGACCGTTCCCGAACACCGGGGAGCTGTTTTTT. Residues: CASSRWGRPFPNTGELFF.

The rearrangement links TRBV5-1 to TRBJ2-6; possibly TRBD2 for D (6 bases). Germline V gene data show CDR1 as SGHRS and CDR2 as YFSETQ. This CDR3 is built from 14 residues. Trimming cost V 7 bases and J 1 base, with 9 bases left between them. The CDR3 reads CASDAGSGANVLTF. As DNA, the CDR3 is TGCGCCAGCGACGCGGGGTCTGGGGCCAACGTCCTGACTTTC.

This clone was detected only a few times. In nucleotides, the CDR3 is TGTGCCAGCAGTGAAATTCCCTATGGCTACACCTTC. Amino acids: CASSEIPYGYTF. V is TRBV2 and J is TRBJ1-2, with D unclear. The CDR3 extends over 12 amino acids. Germline V gene data show CDR1 as SNHLY and CDR2 as FYNNEI. V lost 2 bases and J lost 4, with 5 bases in between.

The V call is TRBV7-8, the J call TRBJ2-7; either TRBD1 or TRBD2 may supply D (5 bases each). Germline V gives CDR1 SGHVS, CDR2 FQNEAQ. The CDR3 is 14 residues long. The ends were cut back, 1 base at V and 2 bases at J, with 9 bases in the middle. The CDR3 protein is CASSLGGFTYEQYF. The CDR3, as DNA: TGTGCCAGCAGCTTAGGGGGGTTTACCTACGAGCAGTACTTC.

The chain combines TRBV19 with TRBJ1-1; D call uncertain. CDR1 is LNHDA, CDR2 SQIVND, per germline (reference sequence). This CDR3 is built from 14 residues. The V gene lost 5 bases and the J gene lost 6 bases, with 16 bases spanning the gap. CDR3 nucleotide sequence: TGTGCCAGTAGTCTTGACATGATTGGGGCTGAAGCTTTCTTT. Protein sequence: CASSLDMIGAEAFF.

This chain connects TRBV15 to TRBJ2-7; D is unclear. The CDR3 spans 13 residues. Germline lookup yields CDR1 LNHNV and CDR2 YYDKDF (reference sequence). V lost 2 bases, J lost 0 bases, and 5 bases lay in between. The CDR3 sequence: CATSRQHSYEQYF. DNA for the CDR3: TGTGCCACCAGCAGACAGCACTCCTACGAGCAGTACTTC.

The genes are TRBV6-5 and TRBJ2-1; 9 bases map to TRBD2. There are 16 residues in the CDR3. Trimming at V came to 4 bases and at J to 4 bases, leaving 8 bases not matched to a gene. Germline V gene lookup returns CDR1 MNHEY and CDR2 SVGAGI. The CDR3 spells CASSSNPSGAYNEQFF. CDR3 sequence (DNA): TGTGCCAGCAGTTCTAATCCTAGCGGGGCTTACAATGAGCAGTTCTTC.

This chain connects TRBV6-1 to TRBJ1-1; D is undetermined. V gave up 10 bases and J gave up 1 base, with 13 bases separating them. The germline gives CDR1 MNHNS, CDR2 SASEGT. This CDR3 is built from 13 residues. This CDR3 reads CATDGRKNTEAFF. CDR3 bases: TGTGCCACCGACGGACGGAAGAACACTGAAGCTTTCTTT.

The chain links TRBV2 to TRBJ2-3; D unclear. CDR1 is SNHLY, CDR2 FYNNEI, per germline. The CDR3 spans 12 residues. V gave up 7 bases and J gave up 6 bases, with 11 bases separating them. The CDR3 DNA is TGTGCCAGCACCTCGTTGGGGGATACGCAGTATTTT. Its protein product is CASTSLGDTQYF.

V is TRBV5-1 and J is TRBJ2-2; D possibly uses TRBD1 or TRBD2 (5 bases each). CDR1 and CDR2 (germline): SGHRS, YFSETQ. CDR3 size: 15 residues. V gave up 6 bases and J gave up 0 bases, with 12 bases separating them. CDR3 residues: CASTGTDANTGELFF. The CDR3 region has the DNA TGCGCCAGCACAGGGACGGACGCGAACACCGGGGAGCTGTTTTTT.

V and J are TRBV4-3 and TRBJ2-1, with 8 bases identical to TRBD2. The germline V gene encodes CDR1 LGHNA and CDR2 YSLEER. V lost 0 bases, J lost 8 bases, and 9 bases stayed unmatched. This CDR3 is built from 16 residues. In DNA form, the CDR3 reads TGCGCCAGCAGCCAAGAAGTGAGCGGGAGTTGGCATGAGCAGTTCTTC. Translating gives CASSQEVSGSWHEQFF.

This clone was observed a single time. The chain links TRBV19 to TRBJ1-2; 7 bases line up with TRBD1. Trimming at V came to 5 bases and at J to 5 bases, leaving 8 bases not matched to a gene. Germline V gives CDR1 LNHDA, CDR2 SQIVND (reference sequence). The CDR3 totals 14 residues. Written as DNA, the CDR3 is TGTGCCAGTAGTGACACAGGGGCTGGATATGGCTACACCTTC. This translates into CASSDTGAGYGYTF. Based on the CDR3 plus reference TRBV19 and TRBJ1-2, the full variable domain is DGGITQSPKYLFRKEGQNVTLSCEQNLNHDAMYWYRQDPGQGLRLIYYSQIVNDFQKGDIAEGYSVSREKKESFPLTVTSAQKNPTAFYLCASSDTGAGYGYTFGSGTRLTVV.

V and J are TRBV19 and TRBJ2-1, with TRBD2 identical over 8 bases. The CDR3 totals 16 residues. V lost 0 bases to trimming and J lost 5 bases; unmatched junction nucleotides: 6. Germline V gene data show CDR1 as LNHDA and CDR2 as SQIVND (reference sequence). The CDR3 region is CASSIEASGGNNEQFF. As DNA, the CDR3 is TGTGCCAGTAGTATAGAAGCGAGCGGGGGTAACAATGAGCAGTTCTTC. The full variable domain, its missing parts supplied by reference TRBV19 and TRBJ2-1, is DGGITQSPKYLFRKEGQNVTLSCEQNLNHDAMYWYRQDPGQGLRLIYYSQIVNDFQKGDIAEGYSVSREKKESFPLTVTSAQKNPTAFYLCASSIEASGGNNEQFFGPGTRLTVL.

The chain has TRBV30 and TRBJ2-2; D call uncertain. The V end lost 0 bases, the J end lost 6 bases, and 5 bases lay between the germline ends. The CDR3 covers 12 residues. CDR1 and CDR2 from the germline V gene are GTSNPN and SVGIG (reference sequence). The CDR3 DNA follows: TGTGCCTGGAGTGTTTGGGCCGGGGAGCTGTTTTTT. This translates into CAWSVWAGELFF.

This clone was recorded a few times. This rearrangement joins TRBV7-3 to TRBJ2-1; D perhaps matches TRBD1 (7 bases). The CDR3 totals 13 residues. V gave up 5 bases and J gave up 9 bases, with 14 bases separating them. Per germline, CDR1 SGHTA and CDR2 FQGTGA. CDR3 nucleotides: TGTGCCAGCAGCCTACGACAGGGAGGTGAGCAGTTCTTC. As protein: CASSLRQGGEQFF.

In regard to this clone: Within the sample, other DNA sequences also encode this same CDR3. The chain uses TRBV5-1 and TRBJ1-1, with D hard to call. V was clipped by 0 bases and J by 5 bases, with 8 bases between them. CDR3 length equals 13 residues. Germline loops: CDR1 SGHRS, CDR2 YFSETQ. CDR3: CASSLEAYTEAFF. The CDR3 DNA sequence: TGCGCCAGCAGCTTGGAGGCTTATACTGAAGCTTTCTTT.

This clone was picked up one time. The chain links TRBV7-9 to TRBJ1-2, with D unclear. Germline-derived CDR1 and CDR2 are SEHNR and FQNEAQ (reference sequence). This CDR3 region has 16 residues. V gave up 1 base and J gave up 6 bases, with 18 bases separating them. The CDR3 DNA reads TGTGCCAGCAGCTTAGATTCCGGGCGTCCAAGCAATGGCTACACCTTC. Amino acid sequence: CASSLDSGRPSNGYTF.

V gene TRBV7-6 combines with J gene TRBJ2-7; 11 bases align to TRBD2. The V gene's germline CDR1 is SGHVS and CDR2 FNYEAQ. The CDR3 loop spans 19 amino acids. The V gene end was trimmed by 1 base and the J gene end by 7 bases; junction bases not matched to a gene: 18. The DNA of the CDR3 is TGTGCCAGCAGCTTAGTGTCCCTGAGGAAACTAGCGGGAGTGGGAGAGCAGTACTTC. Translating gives CASSLVSLRKLAGVGEQYF.

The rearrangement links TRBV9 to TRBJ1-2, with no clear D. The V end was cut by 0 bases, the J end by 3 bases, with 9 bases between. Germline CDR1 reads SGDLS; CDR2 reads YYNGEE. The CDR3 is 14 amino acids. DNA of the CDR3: TGTGCCAGCAGCGTAGACAGTCTTGACTATGGCTACACCTTC. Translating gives CASSVDSLDYGYTF.

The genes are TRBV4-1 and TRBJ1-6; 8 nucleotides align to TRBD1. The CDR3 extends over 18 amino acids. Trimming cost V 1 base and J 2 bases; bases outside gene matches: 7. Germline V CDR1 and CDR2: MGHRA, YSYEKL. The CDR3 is CASSQAVGQGTYNSPLHF. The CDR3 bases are TGCGCCAGCAGCCAAGCTGTCGGACAGGGAACCTATAATTCACCCCTCCACTTT.

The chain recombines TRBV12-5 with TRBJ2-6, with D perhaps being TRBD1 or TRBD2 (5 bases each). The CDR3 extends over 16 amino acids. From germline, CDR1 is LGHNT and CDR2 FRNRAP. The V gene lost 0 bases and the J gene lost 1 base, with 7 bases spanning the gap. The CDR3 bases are TGTGCTAGTGGTTTGGTAGAGGGGTCTGGGGCCAACGTCCTGACTTTC. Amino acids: CASGLVEGSGANVLTF.

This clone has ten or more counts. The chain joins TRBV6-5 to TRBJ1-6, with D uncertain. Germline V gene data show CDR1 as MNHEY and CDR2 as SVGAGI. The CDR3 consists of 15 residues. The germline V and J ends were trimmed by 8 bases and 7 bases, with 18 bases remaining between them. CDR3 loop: CASALHPGENSPLHF. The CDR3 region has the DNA TGTGCCAGCGCGTTACACCCGGGTGAAAATTCACCCCTCCACTTT.

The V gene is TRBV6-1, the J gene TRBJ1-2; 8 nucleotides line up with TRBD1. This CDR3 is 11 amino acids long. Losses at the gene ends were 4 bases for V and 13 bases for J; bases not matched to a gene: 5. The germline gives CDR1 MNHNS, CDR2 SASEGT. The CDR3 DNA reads TGTGCCAGCAGTGTCGACAGGGGTTTCACCTTC. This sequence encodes CASSVDRGFTF.

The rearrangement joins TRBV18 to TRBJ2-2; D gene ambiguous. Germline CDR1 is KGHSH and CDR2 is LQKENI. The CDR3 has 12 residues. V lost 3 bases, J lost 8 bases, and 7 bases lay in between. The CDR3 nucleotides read TGTGCCAGCTCACCCCGGATGGGGGAGCTGTTTTTT. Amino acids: CASSPRMGELFF.

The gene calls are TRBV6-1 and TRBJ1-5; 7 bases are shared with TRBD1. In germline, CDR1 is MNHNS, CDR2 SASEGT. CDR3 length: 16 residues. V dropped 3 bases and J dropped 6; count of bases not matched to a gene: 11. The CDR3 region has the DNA TGTGCCAGCAGTGACCCACCTGGGACAGAAAGTCAGCCCCAGCATTTT. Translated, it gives CASSDPPGTESQPQHF.

The CDR3 nucleotides read TGTGCCACCAGCAGAGAAGGGACAGTTGGAAACACCATATATTTT. The encoded protein is CATSREGTVGNTIYF. This chain links TRBV15 with TRBJ1-3; 7 bases agree with TRBD1. The germline CDR1 and CDR2 sequences are LNHNV and YYDKDF (reference sequence). With V trimmed by 0 bases and J by 3 bases, 2 bases remained unmatched. This CDR3 region has 15 residues.

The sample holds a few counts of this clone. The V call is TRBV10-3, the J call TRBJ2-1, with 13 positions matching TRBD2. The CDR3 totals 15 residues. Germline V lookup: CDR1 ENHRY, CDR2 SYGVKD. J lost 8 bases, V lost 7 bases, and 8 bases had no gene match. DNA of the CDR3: TGTGCCATCACCCGCGGACTAGCGGGAGTGTATGAGCAGTTCTTC. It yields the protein CAITRGLAGVYEQFF.

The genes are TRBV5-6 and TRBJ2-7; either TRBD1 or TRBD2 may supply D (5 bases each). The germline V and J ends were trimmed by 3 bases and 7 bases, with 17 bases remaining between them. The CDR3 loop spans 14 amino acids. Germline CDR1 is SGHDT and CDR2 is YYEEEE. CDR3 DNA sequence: TGTGCCAGCAGCTCGCGGCAGGGAGTTGGGGAGCAGTACTTC. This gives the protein CASSSRQGVGEQYF.